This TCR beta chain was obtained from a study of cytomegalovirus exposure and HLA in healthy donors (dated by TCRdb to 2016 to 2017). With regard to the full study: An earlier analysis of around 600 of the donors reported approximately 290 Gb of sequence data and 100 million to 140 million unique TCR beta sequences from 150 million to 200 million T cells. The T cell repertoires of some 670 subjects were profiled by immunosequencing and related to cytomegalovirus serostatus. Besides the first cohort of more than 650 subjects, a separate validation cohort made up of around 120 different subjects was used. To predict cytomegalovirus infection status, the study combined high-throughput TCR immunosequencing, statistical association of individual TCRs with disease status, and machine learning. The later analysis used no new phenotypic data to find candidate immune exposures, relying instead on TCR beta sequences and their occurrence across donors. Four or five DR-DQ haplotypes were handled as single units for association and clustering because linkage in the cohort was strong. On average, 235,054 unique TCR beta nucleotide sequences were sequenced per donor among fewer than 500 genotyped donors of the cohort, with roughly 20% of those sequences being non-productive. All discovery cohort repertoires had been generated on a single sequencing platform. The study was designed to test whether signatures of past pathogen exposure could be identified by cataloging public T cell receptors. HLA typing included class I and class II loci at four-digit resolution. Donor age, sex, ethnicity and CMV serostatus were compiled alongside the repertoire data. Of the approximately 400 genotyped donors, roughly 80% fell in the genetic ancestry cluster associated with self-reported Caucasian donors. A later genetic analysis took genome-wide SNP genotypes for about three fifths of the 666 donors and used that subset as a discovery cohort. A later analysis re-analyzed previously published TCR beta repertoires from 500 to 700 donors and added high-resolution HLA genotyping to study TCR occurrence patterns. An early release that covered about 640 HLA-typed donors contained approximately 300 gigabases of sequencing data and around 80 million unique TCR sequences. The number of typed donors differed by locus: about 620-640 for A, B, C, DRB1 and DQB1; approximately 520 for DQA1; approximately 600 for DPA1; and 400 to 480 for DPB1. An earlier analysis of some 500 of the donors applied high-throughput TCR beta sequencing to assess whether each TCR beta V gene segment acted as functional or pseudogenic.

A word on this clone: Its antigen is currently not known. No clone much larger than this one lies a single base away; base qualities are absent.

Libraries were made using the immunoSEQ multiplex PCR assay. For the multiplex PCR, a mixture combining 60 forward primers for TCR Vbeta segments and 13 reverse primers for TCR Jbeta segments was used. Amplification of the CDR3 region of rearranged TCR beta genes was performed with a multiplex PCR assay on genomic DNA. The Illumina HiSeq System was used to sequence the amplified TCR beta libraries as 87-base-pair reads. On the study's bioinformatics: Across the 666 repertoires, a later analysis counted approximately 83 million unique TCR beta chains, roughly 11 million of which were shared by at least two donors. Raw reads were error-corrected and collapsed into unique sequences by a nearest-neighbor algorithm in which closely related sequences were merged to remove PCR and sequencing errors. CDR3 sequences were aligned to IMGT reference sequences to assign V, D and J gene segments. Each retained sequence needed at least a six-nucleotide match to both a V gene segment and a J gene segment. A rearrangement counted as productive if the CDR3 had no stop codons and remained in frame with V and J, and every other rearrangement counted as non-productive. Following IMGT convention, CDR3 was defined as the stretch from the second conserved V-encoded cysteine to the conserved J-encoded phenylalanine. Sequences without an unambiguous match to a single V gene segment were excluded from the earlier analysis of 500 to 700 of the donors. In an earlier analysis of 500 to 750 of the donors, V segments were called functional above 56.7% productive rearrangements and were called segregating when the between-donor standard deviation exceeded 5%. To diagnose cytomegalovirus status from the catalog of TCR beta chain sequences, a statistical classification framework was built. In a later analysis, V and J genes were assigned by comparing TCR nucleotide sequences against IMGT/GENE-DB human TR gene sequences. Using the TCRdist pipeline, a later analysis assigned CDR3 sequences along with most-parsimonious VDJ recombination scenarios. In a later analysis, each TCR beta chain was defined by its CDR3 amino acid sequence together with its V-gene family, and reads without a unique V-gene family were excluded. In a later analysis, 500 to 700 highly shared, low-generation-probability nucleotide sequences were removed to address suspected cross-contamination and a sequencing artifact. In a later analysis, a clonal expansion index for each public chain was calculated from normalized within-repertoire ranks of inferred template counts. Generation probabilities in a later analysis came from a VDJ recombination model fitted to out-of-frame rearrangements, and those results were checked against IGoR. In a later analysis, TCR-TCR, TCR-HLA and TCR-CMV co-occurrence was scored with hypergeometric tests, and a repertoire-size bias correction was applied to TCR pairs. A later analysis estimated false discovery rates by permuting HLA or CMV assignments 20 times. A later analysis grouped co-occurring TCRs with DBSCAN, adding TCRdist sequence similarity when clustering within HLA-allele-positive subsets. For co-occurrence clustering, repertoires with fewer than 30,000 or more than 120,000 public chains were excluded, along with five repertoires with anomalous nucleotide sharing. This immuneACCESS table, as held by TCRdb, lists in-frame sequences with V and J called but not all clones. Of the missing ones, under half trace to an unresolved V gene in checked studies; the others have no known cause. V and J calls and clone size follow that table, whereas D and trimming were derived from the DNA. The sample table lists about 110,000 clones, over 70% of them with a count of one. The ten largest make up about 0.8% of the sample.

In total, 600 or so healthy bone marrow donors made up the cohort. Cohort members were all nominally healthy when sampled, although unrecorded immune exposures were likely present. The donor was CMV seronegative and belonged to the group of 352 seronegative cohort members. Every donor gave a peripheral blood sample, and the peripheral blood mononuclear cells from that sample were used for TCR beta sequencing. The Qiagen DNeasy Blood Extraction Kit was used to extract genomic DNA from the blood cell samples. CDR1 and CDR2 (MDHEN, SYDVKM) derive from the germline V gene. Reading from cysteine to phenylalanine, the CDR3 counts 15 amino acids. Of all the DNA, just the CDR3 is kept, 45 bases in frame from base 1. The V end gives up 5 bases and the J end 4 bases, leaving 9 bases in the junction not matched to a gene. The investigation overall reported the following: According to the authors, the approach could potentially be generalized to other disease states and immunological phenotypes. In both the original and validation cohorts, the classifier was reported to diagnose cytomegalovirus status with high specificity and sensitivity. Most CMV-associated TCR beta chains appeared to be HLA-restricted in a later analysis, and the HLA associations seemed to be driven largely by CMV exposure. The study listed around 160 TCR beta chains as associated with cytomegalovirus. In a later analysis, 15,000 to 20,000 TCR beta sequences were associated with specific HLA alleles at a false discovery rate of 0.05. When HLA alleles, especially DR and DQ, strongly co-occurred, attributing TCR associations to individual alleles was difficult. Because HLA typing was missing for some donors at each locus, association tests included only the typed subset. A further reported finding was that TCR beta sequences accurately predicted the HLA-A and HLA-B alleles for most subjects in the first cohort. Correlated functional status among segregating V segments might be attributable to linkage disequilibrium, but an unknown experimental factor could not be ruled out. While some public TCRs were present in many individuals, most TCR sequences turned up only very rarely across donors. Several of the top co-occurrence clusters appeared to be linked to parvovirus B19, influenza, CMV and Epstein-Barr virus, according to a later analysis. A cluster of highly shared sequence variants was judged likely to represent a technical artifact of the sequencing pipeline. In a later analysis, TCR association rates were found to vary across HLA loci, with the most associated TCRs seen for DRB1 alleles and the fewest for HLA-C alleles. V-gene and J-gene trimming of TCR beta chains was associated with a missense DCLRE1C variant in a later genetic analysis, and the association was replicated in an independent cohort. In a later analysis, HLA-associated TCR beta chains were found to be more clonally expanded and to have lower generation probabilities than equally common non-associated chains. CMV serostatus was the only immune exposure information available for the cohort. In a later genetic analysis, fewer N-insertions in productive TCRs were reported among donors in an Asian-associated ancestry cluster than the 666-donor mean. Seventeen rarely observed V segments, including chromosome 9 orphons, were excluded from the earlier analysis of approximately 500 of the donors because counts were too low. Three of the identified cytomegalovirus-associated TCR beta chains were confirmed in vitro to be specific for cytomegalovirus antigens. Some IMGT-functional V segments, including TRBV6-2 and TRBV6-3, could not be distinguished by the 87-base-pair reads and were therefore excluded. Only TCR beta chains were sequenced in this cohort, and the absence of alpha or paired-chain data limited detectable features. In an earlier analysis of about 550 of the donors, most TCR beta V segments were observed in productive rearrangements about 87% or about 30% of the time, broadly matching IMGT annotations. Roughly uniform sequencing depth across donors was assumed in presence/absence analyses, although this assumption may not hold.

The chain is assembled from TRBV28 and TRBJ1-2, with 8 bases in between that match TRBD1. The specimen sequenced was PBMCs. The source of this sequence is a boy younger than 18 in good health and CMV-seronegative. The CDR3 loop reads CASSPAEDRVYGYTF. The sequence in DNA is TGTGCCAGCAGTCCCGCGGAGGACAGGGTCTATGGCTACACCTTC.